The 10 T cell receptor beta chains below all came from one sample that was sequenced in a study of PD-L1 blockade in urothelial cancer. Generated by immunoSEQ multiplex PCR, the TCRdb table keeps only in-frame clones and is missing some. The sample includes around 40,000 clones, approximately 93% of them seen just once. The time point: pretreatment peripheral blood. The sample here was PBMCs, taken around atezolizumab (anti-PD-L1) treatment. These TCRs come from a woman aged 60-70 years with urothelial cancer.

V usage is TRBV4-1 and J usage is TRBJ2-1; no clear D gene. There are 15 residues in the CDR3. Trimming removed 1 base from V and 4 bases from J, with 11 bases in between. CDR1 is MGHRA and CDR2 is YSYEKL in the germline V gene. In nucleotides, the CDR3 is TGCGCCAGCAGCCAAGGCTTAGAAAGATACAATGAGCAGTTCTTC. Translating gives CASSQGLERYNEQFF.

The chain links TRBV5-1 to TRBJ2-7; the match to TRBD1 covers 9 bases. Per the germline V gene, CDR1 is SGHRS and CDR2 is YFSETQ. The CDR3 contains 14 residues. V shed 2 bases and J 7 bases; nucleotides not matched to a gene: 7. The CDR3 here is CASSFYGTGNEQYF. CDR3 coding DNA: TGCGCCAGCAGCTTCTACGGGACAGGGAATGAGCAGTACTTC.

This sequence joins TRBV2 and TRBJ1-5; 8 positions match TRBD1. The V gene's germline CDR1 is SNHLY and CDR2 FYNNEI. This CDR3 has 14 residues. Unmatched junction bases numbered 3, after V lost 4 bases and J lost 4 bases. The CDR3 loop reads CASSGQGRNQPQHF. Written as DNA, the CDR3 is TGTGCCAGCAGTGGACAGGGGAGGAATCAGCCCCAGCATTTT.

This clone was counted a single time. The rearrangement links TRBV7-9 to TRBJ1-1; D might be TRBD1 (5 bases). There are 14 residues in the CDR3. The V gene's germline CDR1 is SEHNR and CDR2 FQNEAQ (reference sequence). V was pared by 5 bases and J by 6 bases, with 16 bases between. The CDR3 reads CASSGQGDLSEAFF. The DNA for the CDR3 is TGTGCCAGCAGCGGACAAGGGGATCTATCTGAAGCTTTCTTT.

V usage is TRBV19 and J usage is TRBJ2-1; 14 bases agree with TRBD2. The CDR3 length is 16 residues. V was pared by 4 bases and J by 9 bases, with 8 bases of the junction left unmatched. Germline V lookup: CDR1 LNHDA, CDR2 SQIVND (reference sequence). The CDR3 region is CASSTGTSGSYGEQFF. For the CDR3, the DNA is TGTGCCAGTAGTACCGGGACTAGCGGGAGTTACGGTGAGCAGTTCTTC.

The chain is built from TRBV27 and TRBJ2-7; TRBD2 matches at 11 bases. Per germline, CDR1 MNHEY and CDR2 SMNVEV (reference sequence). CDR3 size: 17 residues. With V trimmed by 4 bases and J by 0 bases, 8 bases remained unmatched. CDR3 amino acids: CASSYPGTSGSSYEQYF. The CDR3 DNA reads TGTGCCAGCAGTTACCCAGGGACTAGCGGCAGCTCCTACGAGCAGTACTTC.

The CDR3 loop is CATSRGSGREETQYF. The CDR3, as DNA: TGTGCCACCAGCAGAGGTAGCGGGAGGGAAGAGACCCAGTACTTC. This chain joins TRBV15 and TRBJ2-5; 11 bases map to TRBD2. The CDR3 is made up of 15 amino acids. Unmatched junction bases numbered 1, after V lost 1 base and J lost 3 bases. The V gene's germline CDR1 is LNHNV and CDR2 YYDKDF (reference sequence).

The rearrangement joins TRBV7-9 to TRBJ2-3; TRBD2 agrees at 11 bases. The CDR3 is 16 amino acids. Germline CDR1 reads SEHNR; CDR2 reads FQNEAQ (reference sequence). V trimming: 7 bases; J trimming: 5 bases; junction bases outside the gene matches: 11. DNA for the CDR3: TGTGCCAGCACTGACTTTAGCGGGAGGGCGAGAGATACGCAGTATTTT. This encodes CASTDFSGRARDTQYF.

The V and J genes are TRBV11-2 and TRBJ1-2; perhaps TRBD1 as D (6 bases). The CDR3 extends over 14 amino acids. V lost 5 bases and J 6 bases, leaving 16 bases between the germline ends. CDR1 is SGHAT, CDR2 FQNNGV, per germline. The DNA for the CDR3 is TGTGCCAGCAGCCCCCTGGGACAATCCGATGGCTACACCTTC. This sequence encodes CASSPLGQSDGYTF. Looking up the rest from reference TRBV11-2 and TRBJ1-2 gives the full variable domain: EAGVAQSPRYKIIEKRQSVAFWCNPISGHATLYWYQQILGQGPKLLIQFQNNGVVDDSQLPKDRFSAERLKGVDSTLKIQPAKLEDSAVYLCASSPLGQSDGYTFGSGTRLTVV.

This clone was seen only once. V is TRBV5-5 and J is TRBJ1-3; 7 nucleotides line up with TRBD1. There are 14 residues in the CDR3. V lost 1 base, J lost 4 bases, and 2 bases stayed unmatched. Per the germline V gene, CDR1 is SGHKS and CDR2 is YYEKEE (reference sequence). The CDR3 sequence is CASSLPGGGNTIYF. In DNA, the CDR3 is TGTGCCAGCAGCTTGCCAGGGGGAGGAAACACCATATATTTT.